The 21 T cell receptor beta chains in this list originate from one sample, sequenced in a study of response to subunit inactivated influenza vaccine. One entry per CDR3 protein results from TCRdb running MiXCR on the RT-PCR reads. The repertoire holds about half a million distinct CDR3 sequences, with about 10% as singletons. Sequenced here: PBMCs from blood, sampled roughly 47 days after vaccination. The receptors were sampled from a man aged 45-65 years who received an inactivated influenza vaccine.

The table lists this clonotype with a few counts. DNA of the CDR3: TGTGCCAGCAGCCCCGTGACTGGGGCCAACGTCCTGACTTTC. Translation: CASSPVTGANVLTF. The J gene is TRBJ2-6, the V gene TRBV12-3 or TRBV12-4; no clear D. Trimming left V 6 bases short and J 2 bases short, with 8 bases between. CDR3 size: 14 residues.

This clonotype turned up a few times. This chain links TRBV12-3 or TRBV12-4 with TRBJ1-2; D gene uncertain. This CDR3 is built from 10 residues. V lost 6 bases to trimming and J lost 8 bases, with 7 bases between them. CDR3 region: CASSRGGYTF. The CDR3 DNA sequence: TGTGCCAGCAGCCGCGGAGGCTACACCTTC.

This chain joins TRBV7-6 and TRBJ2-7; possible D gene TRBD2, 6 bases. Looked up from germline, CDR1 is SGHVS and CDR2 is FNYEAQ. CDR3 length: 15 amino acids. Trimming took off 3 bases at V and 7 bases at J, with 19 bases between the two ends. The CDR3 region has the DNA TGTGCCAGCAGCTTTGTGTCAGGGAGGCACGGTGAGCAGTACTTC. It yields the protein CASSFVSGRHGEQYF.

V usage is TRBV4-3 and J usage is TRBJ2-2; D is perhaps TRBD2 (6 bases). With 4 bases removed from V and 5 bases from J, the gap between germline ends came to 11 bases. The CDR3 runs to 14 residues. Germline V lookup: CDR1 LGHNA, CDR2 YSLEER. In DNA form, the CDR3 reads TGCGCCAGCAGCCTCCGGAGGGAGACCGGGGAGCTGTTTTTT. Translation gives CASSLRRETGELFF.

This clonotype was observed many times. This sequence joins TRBV4-1 and TRBJ2-7; 7 nucleotides agree with TRBD1. CDR3 length: 14 residues. Germline V gene lookup returns CDR1 MGHRA and CDR2 YSYEKL. Trimming cost V 2 bases and J 2 bases; bases outside gene matches: 3. The CDR3 protein is CASSQSQGAYEQYF. The CDR3 nucleotides read TGCGCCAGCAGCCAATCCCAGGGGGCCTACGAGCAGTACTTC.

The chain carries TRBV5-1 and TRBJ2-5; D is tentatively TRBD1 or TRBD2 (5 bases each). The CDR3 contains 17 residues. V was shortened by 0 bases and J by 1 base, with 16 bases between the two germline ends. Germline lookup yields CDR1 SGHRS and CDR2 YFSETQ. The CDR3: CASSLGGRSQGQETQYF. CDR3 nucleotide sequence: TGCGCCAGCAGCTTGGGGGGGAGATCCCAGGGCCAAGAGACCCAGTACTTC.

This clonotype was counted a single time. The rearrangement links TRBV7-9 to TRBJ2-7; 11 bases agree with TRBD1. The length of the CDR3 is 15 residues. Germline values: CDR1 SEHNR, CDR2 FQNEAQ (reference sequence). After removal of 3 bases from V and 5 bases from J, the junction contained 6 bases not matched to a gene. The CDR3 bases are TGTGCCAGCAGCTTGAGGACAGGGGGCATCAACGAGCAGTACTTC. It codes for CASSLRTGGINEQYF.

This chain connects TRBV4-2 to TRBJ1-1, with D perhaps matching TRBD1 (5 bases). Trimming took 0 bases from V and 0 from J, leaving 14 bases between them. CDR3 size: 17 residues. From germline, CDR1 is LGHNA and CDR2 YNFKEQ. The CDR3 loop reads CASSQEAQGLMNTEAFF. The CDR3, as DNA: TGTGCCAGCAGCCAAGAGGCCCAGGGACTTATGAACACTGAAGCTTTCTTT.

The chain carries TRBV3-1 and TRBJ2-1; TRBD1 matches at 10 bases. Germline V gene lookup returns CDR1 LGHDT and CDR2 YNNKEL (reference sequence). The V gene end was trimmed by 4 bases and the J gene end by 8 bases; junction bases not matched to a gene: 8. The CDR3 is 15 residues long. CDR3 sequence reads: CASSPTGGMGYEQFF. The CDR3 bases are TGTGCCAGCAGCCCGACAGGGGGCATGGGCTATGAGCAGTTCTTC.

In its sample, this clonotype was seen a few times. V gene TRBV5-4 combines with J gene TRBJ2-3; TRBD1 matches 8 bases. CDR3 length equals 17 residues. With 6 bases clipped from V and 3 bases from J, the junction kept 15 bases outside the gene matches. CDR1 and CDR2 from the germline V gene are SGHNT and YYREEE (reference sequence). The chain's CDR3 is CASIKTPTGGGTDTQYF. CDR3 in DNA: TGTGCCAGCATAAAGACACCTACAGGGGGTGGTACAGATACGCAGTATTTT.

This clonotype was picked up a small number of times. CDR3 sequence reads: CASSGAELQGGTQYF. The CDR3 DNA follows: TGTGCCAGCAGCGGAGCGGAACTCCAGGGTGGGACGCAGTATTTT. This chain connects TRBV9 to TRBJ2-3; D could derive from TRBD1 or TRBD2 (5 bases each). The V end lost 3 bases, the J end lost 9 bases, and 20 bases lay between the germline ends. The CDR3 consists of 15 residues. Per the germline V gene, CDR1 is SGDLS and CDR2 is YYNGEE.

As to this clonotype: A much larger clone is a single base away; this may be a read error. CDR3 DNA: TGTGCCCGCAGCCATAACCAGGGGTACGAGCAGTACTTC. This sequence encodes CARSHNQGYEQYF. The chain has TRBV4-2 and TRBJ2-7, with a tentative D call TRBD1 (6 bases). The CDR3 loop spans 13 amino acids. Germline V CDR1 and CDR2: LGHNA, YNFKEQ.

V usage is TRBV7-3 and J usage is TRBJ2-3; maybe TRBD2 (5 bases). V was cut by 0 bases and J by 1 base, with 8 bases left in between. Germline assignment: CDR1 SGHTA and CDR2 FQGTGA. The CDR3 loop spans 15 amino acids. The CDR3 coding sequence is TGTGCCAGCAGCTTAACCGGGATTGGCACAGATACGCAGTATTTT. Its translation: CASSLTGIGTDTQYF.

This clonotype was counted a few times. The chain links TRBV4-3 to TRBJ2-1; D not resolved. This CDR3 has 15 residues. CDR1 is LGHNA and CDR2 is YSLEER in the germline V gene. Trimming removed 4 bases from V and 2 bases from J, with 12 bases in between. CDR3 sequence (DNA): TGCGCCAGCAGCCTTGTGGCTAACCCCTACAATGAGCAGTTCTTC. Its translation is CASSLVANPYNEQFF.

This clonotype was counted many times. The rearrangement links TRBV20-1 to TRBJ2-1; a possible D gene is TRBD2 (5 bases). Germline V gene data show CDR1 as DFQATT and CDR2 as SNEGSKA (reference sequence). V was pared by 0 bases and J by 6 bases, with 18 bases between. CDR3 length equals 16 residues. CDR3 nucleotides: TGCAGTGCTAGAGATAGGCGTCTAGCAAAAGGCAATGAGCAGTTCTTC. This codes for CSARDRRLAKGNEQFF.

Concerning this clonotype itself: A much larger clone lies a single base off, so this may be a read error. Since the CDR3 does not end with the conserved phenylalanine or tryptophan, this likely comes from a read error. The chain links TRBV12-3 or TRBV12-4 to TRBJ2-7; 9 bases fit TRBD2. V lost 2 bases, J lost 4 bases, and 6 bases stayed unmatched. The length of the CDR3 is 15 residues. DNA of the CDR3: TGTGCCAGCAGTTTATTGAGCGGGGGGACATACGAGCAGTACCTC. It encodes CASSLLSGGTYEQYL.

The CDR3 reads CASSHPGVNYEQYF. CDR3 DNA sequence: TGCGCCAGCAGCCATCCAGGGGTTAACTACGAGCAGTACTTC. This chain uses TRBV4-1 with TRBJ2-7; perhaps TRBD1 as D (6 bases). The V and J ends lost 3 bases and 3 bases respectively, with 12 bases between them. Germline CDR1 and CDR2: MGHRA and YSYEKL. This CDR3 region has 14 residues.

This clonotype was seen repeatedly, ten times or more. V gene TRBV20-1 combines with J gene TRBJ2-7; TRBD1 matches at 11 bases. This CDR3 region has 15 residues. Per the germline V gene, CDR1 is DFQATT and CDR2 is SNEGSKA (reference sequence). The V and J ends lost 3 bases and 4 bases, in that order; junction bases with no gene match: 8. CDR3 loop: CSARPEWDRGYEQYF. CDR3 bases: TGCAGTGCTAGGCCCGAATGGGACAGGGGGTACGAGCAGTACTTC.

This clonotype was counted only a few times. V is TRBV20-1 and J is TRBJ2-1, with D possibly TRBD2 on 6 matching bases. Germline V CDR1 and CDR2: DFQATT, SNEGSKA (reference sequence). The CDR3 contains 15 residues. Trimming removed 1 base from V and 0 bases from J, with 10 bases in between. The CDR3 loop is CSARASAGSYNEQFF. Here the CDR3 DNA reads TGCAGTGCTAGAGCTAGCGCCGGCTCCTACAATGAGCAGTTCTTC.

This chain connects TRBV4-1 to TRBJ1-5; the D gene is possibly TRBD1 (5 bases). The CDR3 consists of 15 residues. Trimming cost V 3 bases and J 0 bases, with 9 bases left between them. Germline CDR1 is MGHRA and CDR2 is YSYEKL. CDR3 coding DNA: TGCGCCAGCAGCCAGGGGGGGTCTAGCAATCAGCCCCAGCATTTT. Its translation is CASSQGGSSNQPQHF.

This rearrangement joins TRBV5-1 to TRBJ2-1; 7 nucleotides line up with TRBD1. V lost 4 bases and J lost 2; bases outside the gene matches: 12. This CDR3 has 17 residues. From germline, CDR1 is SGHRS and CDR2 YFSETQ. This chain's CDR3 is CASSPGQELFPYNEQFF. In nucleotides, the CDR3 is TGCGCCAGCAGCCCTGGACAGGAACTCTTTCCCTACAATGAGCAGTTCTTC.